Listed here is a single TCR beta chain. Antigen unknown. The sample comes from a study of response to subunit inactivated influenza vaccine. Study-level results: Authors suggested seasonal influenza vaccinations each recruit few new T cells.

In TCRdb, the RT-PCR reads were re-called with MiXCR into one record per CDR3 protein. Among roughly 700,000 distinct CDR3 sequences, 15% to 19% were seen once, and the ten largest hold around a tenth. The CDR3 extends over 14 amino acids. J was trimmed by 7 bases and V by 6 bases; bases with no gene match: 5. The chain joins TRBV12-3 or TRBV12-4 to TRBJ1-6; TRBD1 aligns across 8 bases. The starting material was PBMCs from blood, obtained roughly 13 days after vaccination. The receptor comes from a man aged 45-60 years who received an inactivated influenza vaccine. Here the CDR3 reads CASSLDRANSPLHF. CDR3 DNA: TGTGCCAGCAGCTTGGACAGGGCCAATTCACCCCTCCACTTT.